The rows below give T cell receptor beta chains drawn from one sample of a study of cytomegalovirus exposure and HLA in healthy donors. The data were produced by immunoSEQ multiplex PCR, yet TCRdb's version contains in-frame clones alone and is incomplete. Here the sample spans roughly 240,000 clones, about 85% being singletons. Sequenced input: PBMCs. The source is a girl aged 2 to 10 in good health and CMV-seronegative. Each CDR3 is given without its conserved first and last residue.

length	J	V	CDR3
10	TRBJ1-3	TRBV7-9	SSSRDRNTIY
12	TRBJ1-1	TRBV13	ASSYTTADGGAF
13	TRBJ1-4	TRBV30	AWSTQGRSLEKLF
12	TRBJ1-3	TRBV7-9	ASSLDIAGNTIY
12	TRBJ1-5	TRBV4-1	ASSRDSPNQPQH
10	TRBJ2-7	TRBV6-1	ASSEPSYEQY
13	TRBJ2-5	TRBV5-6	ASSGVWDLQETQY
9	TRBJ2-7	TRBV20-1	SASQGDEQY
12	TRBJ1-2	TRBV7-2	ASSSPGQFYGYT
12	TRBJ2-7	TRBV15	ATSAGTGSYEQY
15	TRBJ2-2	TRBV9	ASSAFFSGRDPGELF
11	TRBJ1-1	TRBV30	AWDYTARTEAF
11	TRBJ2-5	TRBV6-5	ASSSQGVKTQY
12	TRBJ1-2	TRBV5-4	ASSRGQVVYGYT
13	TRBJ2-5	TRBV9	ASSIDPSPQETQY
13	TRBJ2-4	TRBV27	ASSPLGLAKNIQY
12	TRBJ2-7	TRBV6-1	ASSGTSGPYEQY
12	TRBJ2-5	TRBV18	ASSPPDRPETQY
13	TRBJ1-6	TRBV2	ASSVSVRYNSPLH
11	TRBJ2-3	TRBV30	AMGQGSTDTQY
13	TRBJ2-5	TRBV27	ASSPGGHKGETQY
14	TRBJ2-5	TRBV4-1	ASSQPGGTSLETQY
13	TRBJ2-1	TRBV9	ASSASGGSYNEQF
11	TRBJ1-5	TRBV10-3	ATQTGGNQPQH
13	TRBJ2-2	TRBV7-8	ASSLGRGRTGELF
13	TRBJ2-1	TRBV14	ASSPAGGPSNEQF
7	TRBJ1-4	TRBV10-3	ATFEKLF
10	TRBJ2-7	TRBV29-1	SVRTGRAEQY